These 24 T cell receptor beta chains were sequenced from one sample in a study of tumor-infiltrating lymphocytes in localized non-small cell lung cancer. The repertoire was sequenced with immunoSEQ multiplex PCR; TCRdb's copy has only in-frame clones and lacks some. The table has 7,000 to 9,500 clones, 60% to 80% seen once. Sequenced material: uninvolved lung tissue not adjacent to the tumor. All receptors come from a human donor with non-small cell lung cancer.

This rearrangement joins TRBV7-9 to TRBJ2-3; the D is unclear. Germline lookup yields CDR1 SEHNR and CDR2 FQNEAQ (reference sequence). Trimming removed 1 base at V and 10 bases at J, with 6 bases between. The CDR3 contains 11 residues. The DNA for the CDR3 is TGTGCCAGCAGCTTAGTAGGTTCGCAGTATTTT. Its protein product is CASSLVGSQYF.

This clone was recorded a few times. The CDR3 loop reads CASSQGPTNEKLFF. Here the CDR3 DNA reads TGTGCCAGCAGCCAGGGACCAACTAATGAAAAACTGTTTTTT. The chain employs TRBV11-3 and TRBJ1-4; a possible D gene is TRBD1 (5 bases). The ends were cut back, 5 bases at V and 0 bases at J, with 7 bases in the middle. CDR3 length equals 14 residues. The germline V gene has CDR1 SGHNT and CDR2 YENEEA.

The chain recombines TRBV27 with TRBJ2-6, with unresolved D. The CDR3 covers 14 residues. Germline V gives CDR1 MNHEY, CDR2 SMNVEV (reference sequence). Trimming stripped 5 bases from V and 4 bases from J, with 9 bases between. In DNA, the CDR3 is TGTGCCAGCAGTCCCGTACCCGGGGCCAACGTCCTGACTTTC. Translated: CASSPVPGANVLTF.

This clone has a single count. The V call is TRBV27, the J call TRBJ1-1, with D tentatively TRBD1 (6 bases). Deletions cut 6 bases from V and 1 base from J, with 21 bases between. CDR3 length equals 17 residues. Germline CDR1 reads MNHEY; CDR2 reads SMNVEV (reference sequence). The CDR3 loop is CASRKGPGHLPNTEAFF. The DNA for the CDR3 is TGTGCCAGCAGAAAGGGCCCGGGACACCTCCCGAACACTGAAGCTTTCTTT.

The CDR3 DNA reads TGTGCCAGCAGTCGCGGAGATGAGCAGTTCTTC. Amino acid sequence: CASSRGDEQFF. The chain joins TRBV7-3 to TRBJ2-1; D gene uncertain. Germline V gene lookup returns CDR1 SGHTA and CDR2 FQGTGA. V lost 6 bases to trimming and J lost 8 bases, with 8 bases between them. The CDR3 has 11 residues. The whole variable domain, remainder taken from reference TRBV7-3 and TRBJ2-1, is GAGVSQTPSNKVTEKGKYVELRCDPISGHTALYWYRQSLGQGPEFLIYFQGTGAADDSGLPNDRFFAVRPEGSVSTLKIQRTERGDSAVYLCASSRGDEQFFGPGTRLTVL.

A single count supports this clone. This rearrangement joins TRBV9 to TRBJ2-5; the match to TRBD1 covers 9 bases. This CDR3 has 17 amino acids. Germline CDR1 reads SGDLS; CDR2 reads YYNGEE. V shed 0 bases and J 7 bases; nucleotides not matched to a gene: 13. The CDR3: CASSVDPGTGRSGTQYF. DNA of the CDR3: TGTGCCAGCAGCGTAGACCCCGGGACAGGGAGGTCGGGGACCCAGTACTTC.

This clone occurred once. CDR3 sequence: CASSEGWGQPQHF. The CDR3 DNA reads as TGTGCCAGCAGTGAAGGGTGGGGTCAGCCCCAGCATTTT. The chain is built from TRBV2 and TRBJ1-5; D uncertain. The CDR3 extends over 13 amino acids. V was cut by 1 base and J by 6 bases, with 7 bases left in between. Germline assignment: CDR1 SNHLY and CDR2 FYNNEI.

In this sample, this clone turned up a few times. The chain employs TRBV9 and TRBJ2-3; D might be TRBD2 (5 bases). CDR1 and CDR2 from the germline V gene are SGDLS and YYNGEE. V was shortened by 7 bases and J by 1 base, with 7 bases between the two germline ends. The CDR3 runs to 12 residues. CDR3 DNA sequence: TGTGCCAGCGGGAGAGGCACAGATACGCAGTATTTT. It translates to CASGRGTDTQYF.

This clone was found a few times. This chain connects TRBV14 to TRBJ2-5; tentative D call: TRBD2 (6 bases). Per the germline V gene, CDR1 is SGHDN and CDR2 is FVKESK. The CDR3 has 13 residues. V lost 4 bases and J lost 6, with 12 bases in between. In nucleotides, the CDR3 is TGTGCCAGCAGCCTGGGGGGTGTAAAGACCCAGTACTTC. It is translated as CASSLGGVKTQYF.

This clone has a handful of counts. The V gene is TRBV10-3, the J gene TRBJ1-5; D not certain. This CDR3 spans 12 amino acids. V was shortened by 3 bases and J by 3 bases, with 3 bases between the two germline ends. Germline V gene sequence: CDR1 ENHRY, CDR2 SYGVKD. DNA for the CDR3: TGTGCCATCAGTGAAACCAATCAGCCCCAGCATTTT. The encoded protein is CAISETNQPQHF.

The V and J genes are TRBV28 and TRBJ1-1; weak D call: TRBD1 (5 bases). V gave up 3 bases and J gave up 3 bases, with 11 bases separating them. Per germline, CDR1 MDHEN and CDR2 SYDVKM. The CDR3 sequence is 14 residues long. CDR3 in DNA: TGTGCCAGCAGTTTTGGGGGGTATTACACTGAAGCTTTCTTT. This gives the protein CASSFGGYYTEAFF.

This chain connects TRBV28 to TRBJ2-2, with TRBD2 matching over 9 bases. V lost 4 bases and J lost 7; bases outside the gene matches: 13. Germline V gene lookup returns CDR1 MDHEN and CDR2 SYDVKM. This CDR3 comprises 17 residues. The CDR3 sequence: CASSSPGLAGIVGELFF. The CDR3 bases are TGTGCCAGCAGTTCCCCCGGCCTAGCGGGAATCGTCGGGGAGCTGTTTTTT. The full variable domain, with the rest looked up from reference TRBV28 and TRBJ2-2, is DVKVTQSSRYLVKRTGEKVFLECVQDMDHENMFWYRQDPGLGLRLIYFSYDVKMKEKGDIPEGYSVSREKKERFSLILESASTNQTSMYLCASSSPGLAGIVGELFFGEGSRLTVL.

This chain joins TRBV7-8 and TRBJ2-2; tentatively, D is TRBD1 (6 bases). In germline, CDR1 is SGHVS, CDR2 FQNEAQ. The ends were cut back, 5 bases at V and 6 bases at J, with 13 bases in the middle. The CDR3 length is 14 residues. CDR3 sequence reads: CASSGRQVSGELFF. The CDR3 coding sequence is TGTGCCAGCAGCGGTCGACAGGTTTCCGGGGAGCTGTTTTTT.

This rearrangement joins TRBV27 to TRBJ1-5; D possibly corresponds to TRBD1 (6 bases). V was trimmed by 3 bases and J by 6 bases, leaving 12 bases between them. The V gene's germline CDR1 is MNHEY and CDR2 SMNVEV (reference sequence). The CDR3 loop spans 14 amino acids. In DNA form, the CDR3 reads TGTGCCAGCAGTTTCACAGGGAGAGGTCAGCCCCAGCATTTT. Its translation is CASSFTGRGQPQHF.

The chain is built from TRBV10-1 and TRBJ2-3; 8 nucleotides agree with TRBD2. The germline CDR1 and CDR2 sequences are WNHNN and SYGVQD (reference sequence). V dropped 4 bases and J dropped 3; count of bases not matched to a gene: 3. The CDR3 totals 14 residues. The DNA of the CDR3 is TGCGCCAGCAGTGCCAGCGGGAGAACAGATACGCAGTATTTT. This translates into CASSASGRTDTQYF.

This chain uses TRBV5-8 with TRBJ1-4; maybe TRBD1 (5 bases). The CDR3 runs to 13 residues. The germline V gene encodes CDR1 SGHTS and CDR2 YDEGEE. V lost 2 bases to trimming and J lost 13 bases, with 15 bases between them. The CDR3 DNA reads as TGTGCCAGCAGCTTTGACAGTGGAAATGGACTGTTTTTT. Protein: CASSFDSGNGLFF.

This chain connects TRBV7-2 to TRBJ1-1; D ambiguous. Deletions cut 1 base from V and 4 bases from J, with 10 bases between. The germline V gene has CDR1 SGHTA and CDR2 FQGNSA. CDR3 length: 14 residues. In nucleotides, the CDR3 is TGTGCCAGCAGCTTAGGGACCCATAGCACTGAAGCTTTCTTT. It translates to CASSLGTHSTEAFF.

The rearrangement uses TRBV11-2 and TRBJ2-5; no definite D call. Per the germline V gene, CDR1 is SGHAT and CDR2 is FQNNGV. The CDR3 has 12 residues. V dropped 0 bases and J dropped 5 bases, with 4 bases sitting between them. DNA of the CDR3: TGTGCCAGCAGCTTAGAGGGGGAGACCCAGTACTTC. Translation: CASSLEGETQYF.

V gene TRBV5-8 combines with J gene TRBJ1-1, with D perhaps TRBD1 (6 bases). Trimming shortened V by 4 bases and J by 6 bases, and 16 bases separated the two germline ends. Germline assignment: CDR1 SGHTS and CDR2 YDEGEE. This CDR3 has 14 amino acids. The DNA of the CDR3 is TGTGCCAGCAGCCGGAGGGGAGGGGGAGCTGAAGCTTTCTTT. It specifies CASSRRGGGAEAFF. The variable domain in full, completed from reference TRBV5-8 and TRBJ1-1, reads EAGVTQSPTHLIKTRGQQATLRCSPISGHTSVYWYQQALGLGLQFLLWYDEGEERNRGNFPPRFSGRQFPNYSSELNVNALELEDSALYLCASSRRGGGAEAFFGQGTRLTVV.

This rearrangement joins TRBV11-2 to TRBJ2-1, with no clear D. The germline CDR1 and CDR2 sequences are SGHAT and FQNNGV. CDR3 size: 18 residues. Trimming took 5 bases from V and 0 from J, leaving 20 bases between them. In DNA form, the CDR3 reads TGTGCCAGCAGCAAAAAGAGGAGTGTCGGCAGCTCCTACAATGAGCAGTTCTTC. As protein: CASSKKRSVGSSYNEQFF.

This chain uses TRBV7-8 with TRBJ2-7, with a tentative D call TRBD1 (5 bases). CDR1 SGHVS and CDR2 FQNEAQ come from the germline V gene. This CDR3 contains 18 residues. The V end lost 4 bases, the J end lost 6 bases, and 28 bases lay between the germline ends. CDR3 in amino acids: CASSSDGFLDIAPIEQYF. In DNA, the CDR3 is TGTGCCAGCAGCTCCGACGGCTTCTTGGACATCGCTCCCATCGAGCAGTACTTC.

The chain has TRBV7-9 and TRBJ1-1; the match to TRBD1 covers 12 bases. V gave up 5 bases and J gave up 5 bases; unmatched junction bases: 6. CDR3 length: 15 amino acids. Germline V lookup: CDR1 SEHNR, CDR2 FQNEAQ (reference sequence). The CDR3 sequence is CASSPRDRGRTEAFF. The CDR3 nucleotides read TGTGCCAGCAGCCCAAGGGACAGGGGGCGGACTGAAGCTTTCTTT.

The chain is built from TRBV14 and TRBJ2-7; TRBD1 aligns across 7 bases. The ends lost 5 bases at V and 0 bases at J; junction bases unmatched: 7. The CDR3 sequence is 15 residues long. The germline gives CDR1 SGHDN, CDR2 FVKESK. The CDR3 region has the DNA TGTGCCAGCAGCGCCCCGGGACAGCACTCCTACGAGCAGTACTTC. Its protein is CASSAPGQHSYEQYF.

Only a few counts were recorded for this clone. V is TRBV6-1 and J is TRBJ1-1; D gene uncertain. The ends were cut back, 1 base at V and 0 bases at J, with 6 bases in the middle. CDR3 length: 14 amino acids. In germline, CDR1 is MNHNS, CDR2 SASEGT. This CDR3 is CASSEDILNTEAFF. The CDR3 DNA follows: TGTGCCAGCAGTGAAGACATCCTGAACACTGAAGCTTTCTTT.